A selection of T cell receptor beta chains follows, all from one sample in a study of neoadjuvant anti-PD-1 for oral cavity cancer. Some clones are missing from TCRdb's copy, which holds only in-frame ones; the method was immunoSEQ multiplex PCR. The data hold several thousand clones, with 60% observed a single time. The sample consisted of tumor tissue, taken before nivolumab (anti-PD-1) treatment. All receptors come from a person aged 35-79 years with oral cavity squamous cell carcinoma. CDR3s include the opening cysteine and the closing phenylalanine or tryptophan. D genes are given only for firm matches. Size is stated for part of the rows, as once, few or many counts, or as a class when the clone is expanded.

size	V	D	J	CDR3	DNA
few	TRBV5-4	-	TRBJ1-1	CASSLEVNTEAFF	TGTGCCAGCAGCTTGGAGGTGAACACTGAAGCTTTCTTT
few	TRBV7-9	-	TRBJ1-2	CASSLSGARNYGYTF	TGTGCCAGCAGCTTATCAGGGGCCCGGAACTATGGCTACACCTTC
few	TRBV7-9	-	TRBJ2-5	CASSLAQGRETQYF	TGTGCCAGCAGCTTAGCCCAAGGGAGAGAGACCCAGTACTTC
-	TRBV28	-	TRBJ1-4	CATRRRILGEKLFF	TGTGCCACCAGGAGGCGAATACTAGGAGAAAAACTGTTTTTT
-	TRBV27	TRBD2	TRBJ2-7	CATSGLAGNEHEQYF	TGTGCCACTAGCGGGCTAGCGGGAAACGAGCACGAGCAGTACTTC
few	TRBV6-6	-	TRBJ1-2	CASSPGTTNYGYTF	TGTGCCAGCAGCCCCGGGACAACTAACTATGGCTACACCTTC
medium-sized	TRBV7-9	TRBD1	TRBJ2-3	CASSGQGGTSTDTQYF	TGTGCCAGCAGCGGACAGGGGGGCACTAGCACAGATACGCAGTATTTT
-	TRBV29-1	-	TRBJ2-7	CSVSQGLLSGSYEQYF	TGCAGCGTGTCTCAGGGTCTTCTCTCCGGGAGCTACGAGCAGTACTTC
-	TRBV9	-	TRBJ2-1	CASSGLSSGRLYNEQFF	TGTGCCAGCAGCGGACTAAGCTCGGGACGGCTATACAATGAGCAGTTCTTC
-	TRBV9	-	TRBJ2-3	CASSVGLIFSGDTQYF	TGTGCCAGCAGCGTAGGTCTAATCTTCAGTGGAGATACGCAGTATTTT
once	TRBV20-1	-	TRBJ1-1	CSASDSQEAFF	TGCAGTGCTAGTGACAGTCAAGAAGCTTTCTTT
once	TRBV18	-	TRBJ2-3	CASSPPSPDTQYF	TGTGCCAGCTCACCACCGAGCCCAGATACGCAGTATTTT
-	TRBV5-1	-	TRBJ2-3	CASSLESTDTQYF	TGCGCCAGCAGCTTGGAGAGCACAGATACGCAGTATTTT
-	TRBV10-3	-	TRBJ2-3	CAISEPQGVVDTQYF	TGTGCCATCAGTGAGCCCCAGGGTGTCGTAGATACGCAGTATTTT
-	TRBV7-2	-	TRBJ1-3	CASSHQRGISGNTIYF	TGTGCCAGCAGCCATCAGCGAGGGATCTCTGGAAACACCATATATTTT
-	TRBV2	-	TRBJ2-2	CASSETLQGTGELFF	TGTGCCAGCAGTGAAACTCTACAGGGAACCGGGGAGCTGTTTTTT
-	TRBV19	-	TRBJ2-7	CASSVQGGGANYEQYF	TGTGCCAGTAGTGTACAAGGGGGGGGAGCCAACTACGAGCAGTACTTC
-	TRBV7-3	-	TRBJ2-2	CASRQSLGNTGELFF	TGTGCCAGCAGGCAATCCCTAGGGAACACCGGGGAGCTGTTTTTT
medium-sized	TRBV6-1	-	TRBJ2-1	CASSEKSGSYNEQFF	TGTGCCAGCAGTGAGAAATCGGGATCCTACAATGAGCAGTTCTTC
few	TRBV27	-	TRBJ2-7	CASSPGSGRPFGEQYF	TGTGCCAGCAGTCCTGGATCAGGGAGGCCCTTTGGCGAGCAGTACTTC
few	TRBV6-1	TRBD2	TRBJ2-7	CASSDPLAGISYEQYF	TGTGCCAGCAGTGACCCACTAGCGGGGATATCCTACGAGCAGTACTTC
large	TRBV5-5	TRBD1	TRBJ2-5	CASSRGQARETQYF	TGTGCCAGCAGCCGGGGACAGGCGCGAGAGACCCAGTACTTC
-	TRBV10-3	-	TRBJ1-4	CAISNQNFGEKLFF	TGTGCCATCAGCAACCAGAATTTTGGTGAAAAACTGTTTTTT
-	TRBV5-1	-	TRBJ1-4	CASSLRGGDEKLFF	TGCGCCAGCAGCCTCAGGGGTGGGGATGAAAAACTGTTTTTT
-	TRBV2	TRBD1	TRBJ1-2	CASSAETGTIYGYTF	TGTGCCAGCAGTGCAGAGACAGGGACTATCTATGGCTACACCTTC
medium-sized	TRBV9	-	TRBJ1-2	CASMGGGGYTF	TGTGCCAGCATGGGGGGCGGAGGCTACACCTTC
few	TRBV5-1	TRBD1	TRBJ2-7	CASSWGTGTYEQYF	TGCGCCAGCAGCTGGGGGACAGGGACCTACGAGCAGTACTTC
few	TRBV28	-	TRBJ2-3	CASSLFGRGTDTQYF	TGTGCCAGCAGTTTATTTGGGCGCGGCACAGATACGCAGTATTTT
-	TRBV6-1	-	TRBJ1-4	CASMGDGVSVGLFF	TGTGCCAGCATGGGGGACGGGGTCAGCGTCGGACTGTTTTTT
-	TRBV18	-	TRBJ2-7	CASSLGYDEQYF	TGTGCCAGCTCACTCGGGTACGACGAGCAGTACTTC
-	TRBV15	TRBD1	TRBJ1-4	CATRPGQVATNEKLFF	TGTGCCACTCGACCGGGACAGGTTGCAACTAATGAAAAACTGTTTTTT
-	TRBV4-2	TRBD2	TRBJ2-7	CASSQASNSGADEQYF	TGTGCCAGCAGCCAAGCTAGTAACAGCGGGGCTGACGAGCAGTACTTC
-	TRBV9	TRBD2	TRBJ2-2	CASSAWMGGTNTGELFF	TGTGCCAGCAGCGCATGGATGGGGGGGACGAACACCGGGGAGCTGTTTTTT
few	TRBV7-9	-	TRBJ1-4	CASGPFRSTNEKLFF	TGTGCCAGCGGTCCATTTCGGTCAACTAATGAAAAACTGTTTTTT
-	TRBV2	-	TRBJ1-5	CASSADGPDNQPQHF	TGTGCCAGCAGTGCGGATGGGCCGGACAATCAGCCCCAGCATTTT
-	TRBV7-3	TRBD1	TRBJ1-1	CASSSQGGNTEAFF	TGTGCCAGCAGCTCCCAGGGGGGGAACACTGAAGCTTTCTTT
-	TRBV6-5	TRBD1	TRBJ2-7	CASSGQSAHEQYF	TGTGCCAGCTCGGGACAGTCCGCCCACGAGCAGTACTTC
-	TRBV7-2	-	TRBJ1-1	CASSLQATEAFF	TGTGCCAGCAGCTTACAGGCTACTGAAGCTTTCTTT
-	TRBV5-8	-	TRBJ2-1	CASSFTGTYPTYNEQFF	TGTGCCAGCAGTTTCACAGGGACATACCCAACCTACAATGAGCAGTTCTTC
few	TRBV19	TRBD1	TRBJ2-2	CASSTDRITGELFF	TGTGCCAGTAGTACGGACAGGATAACCGGGGAGCTGTTTTTT
once	TRBV18	TRBD1	TRBJ1-2	CASSPPMMTGPNYGYTF	TGTGCCAGCTCACCACCGATGATGACAGGGCCAAACTATGGCTACACCTTC
once	TRBV5-1	TRBD1	TRBJ2-3	CASSLVGRGTSTDTQYF	TGCGCCAGCAGCTTGGTGGGCAGGGGGACAAGCACAGATACGCAGTATTTT
-	TRBV11-2	-	TRBJ1-1	CASSSDGIMNTEAFF	TGTGCCAGCAGCTCGGACGGAATCATGAACACTGAAGCTTTCTTT
-	TRBV19	-	TRBJ1-3	CASTREGTYLSGNTIYF	TGTGCCAGTACCAGGGAGGGCACTTACCTCTCTGGAAACACCATATATTTT
-	TRBV28	-	TRBJ2-1	CASSRTDLSTYNEQFF	TGTGCCAGCAGTAGGACAGACCTTTCCACCTACAATGAGCAGTTCTTC
-	TRBV19	-	TRBJ1-4	CASSIGTSTNEKLFF	TGTGCCAGTAGTATCGGGACTTCAACTAATGAAAAACTGTTTTTT
few	TRBV30	-	TRBJ2-7	CAWSLVYEQYF	TGTGCCTGGAGTCTAGTTTACGAGCAGTACTTC
-	TRBV15	-	TRBJ2-3	CATSRESLRASTDTQYF	TGTGCCACCAGCAGAGAAAGTTTGCGGGCGAGCACAGATACGCAGTATTTT
-	TRBV10-3	-	TRBJ2-1	CAISDNAASKDEQFF	TGTGCCATCAGTGATAACGCAGCTTCAAAGGATGAGCAGTTCTTC
few	TRBV2	-	TRBJ2-7	CASTRGHTVDEQYF	TGTGCCAGCACCCGGGGACATACCGTGGACGAGCAGTACTTC
-	TRBV27	TRBD1	TRBJ2-2	CASSQTMTGGVGELFF	TGTGCCAGCAGTCAAACCATGACAGGGGGAGTCGGGGAGCTGTTTTTT
few	TRBV5-1	-	TRBJ2-1	CASSLLQGPNEQFF	TGCGCCAGCAGCCTACTACAGGGTCCCAATGAGCAGTTCTTC
-	TRBV5-1	-	TRBJ2-1	CASSLNNEQFF	TGCGCCAGCAGCTTGAACAATGAGCAGTTCTTC
-	TRBV6-1	-	TRBJ1-2	CASSEGAGPNGYTF	TGTGCCAGCAGTGAAGGGGCAGGACCAAATGGCTACACCTTC
-	TRBV15	-	TRBJ1-4	CATSRVRSNNEKLFF	TGTGCCACCAGCAGAGTACGCAGCAATAATGAAAAACTGTTTTTT
-	TRBV27	-	TRBJ2-7	CASSSGTASNEQYF	TGTGCCAGCAGCTCTGGGACTGCTTCGAACGAGCAGTACTTC
-	TRBV29-1	TRBD1	TRBJ2-5	CSVLDRQGETQYF	TGCAGCGTCCTGGACAGGCAAGGGGAGACCCAGTACTTC
-	TRBV7-6	TRBD1	TRBJ2-7	CASSLSAGGLQEQYF	TGTGCCAGCAGCCTAAGTGCAGGGGGATTACAGGAGCAGTACTTC
once	TRBV12-5	-	TRBJ2-7	CASGLVLYEQYF	TGTGCTAGTGGTTTGGTACTCTACGAGCAGTACTTC